The clone carrying this TCR beta chain has ten or more counts. The sample's time point: patch test 1, 2 weeks after DPC sensitization. Sample treatment: therapeutic diphenylcyclopropenone sensitization with weekly scalp DPC. This sample is part of a study of human T cells and chemical hapten exposure. Via MiXCR, TCRdb re-called the RACE reads, giving one row per CDR3 protein. Here the sample spans roughly 70,000 distinct CDR3 sequences, 9.8% being singletons. Trimming took off 4 bases at V and 8 bases at J, with 23 bases between the two ends. The CDR3 spans 16 residues. The V gene's germline CDR1 is SEHNR and CDR2 FQNEAQ (reference sequence).

This chain uses TRBV7-9 with TRBJ1-1; D ambiguous. Source: whole blood, taken in connection with sensitization to the hapten diphenylcyclopropenone (DPC). This sequence was found in a woman between 40 and 55 years old with alopecia areata. Some clones in this sample may be carry-over from other donors' samples. CDR3 nucleotide sequence: TGTGCCAGCAGCTCATTGGATGTTCCAGCTCAGTCCGAAGCTTTCTTT. It yields the protein CASSSLDVPAQSEAFF.